The entry that follows covers one TCR beta chain sequence. No antigen is known for it. Some second doses came at about 4 weeks and others at about 12 weeks; these were pooled. These data belong to a study of T cell responses to AZD1222 COVID-19 vaccine. Study conclusions and caveats: Baseline serostatus was positive in only a handful of AZD1222 recipients. It was only after the peak T cell response that any repertoires were sampled. The reported proportion of spike-specific TCRs targeting unmutated variant regions was nearly half.

The assay was immunoSEQ multiplex PCR, and TCRdb's table has in-frame clones only and misses some. This sample has tens of thousands of clones, with around 89% found just once. This CDR3 comprises 14 residues. Germline V lookup: CDR1 MNHEY, CDR2 SMNVEV (reference sequence). The V end was cut by 5 bases, the J end by 3 bases, with 13 bases between. The gene calls are TRBV27 and TRBJ2-5, with D possibly TRBD1 on 5 matching bases. This clonotype was sampled from an adult who received the AZD1222 COVID-19 vaccine. The starting material was peripheral blood, obtained 28 days after the second AZD1222 dose. The CDR3 nucleotides are TGTGCCAGCAGTCCTGACGCGGACAAAGAGACCCAGTACTTC. Its translation is CASSPDADKETQYF.